This T cell receptor (beta chain) stems from a study of early T cells in non-severe SARS-CoV-2 infection. About the research overall: RNA in bulk from unsorted whole blood was sequenced, and chains were unpaired.

Molecules of cDNA were individually given unique molecular identifiers that were attached to them. TCRdb called the 5' RACE reads again in MiXCR, with one record for every CDR3 protein. The sample lists under 90,000 distinct CDR3 sequences, roughly 15% occurring once. The CDR3 is 11 amino acids. V lost 5 bases to trimming and J lost 7 bases, with 9 bases between them. CDR1 MNHNY and CDR2 SVGAGI come from the germline V gene (reference sequence). Sequencing input: whole blood. The receptor comes from an adult who was a healthcare worker with PCR-confirmed SARS-CoV-2 infection or an uninfected control (not recorded which). The chain uses TRBV6-6 and TRBJ2-7; D is possibly TRBD1 (5 bases). Written as DNA, the CDR3 is TGTGCCAGCAGTGCACAGGAGGAGCAGTACTTC. Translated, it gives CASSAQEEQYF.